This passage covers 25 T cell receptor beta chains from one sample sequenced in a study of radiotherapy plus CTLA-4 blockade in lung cancer. TCRdb's table, derived via immunoSEQ multiplex PCR, lists solely in-frame clones and lacks some. Among tens of thousands of clones listed, approximately 90% were seen once. This sample comprised peripheral blood, obtained from a patient treated with radiotherapy plus ipilimumab. These receptors were obtained from a human donor with non-small cell lung cancer whose response to radiotherapy plus ipilimumab could not be evaluated.

V and J are TRBV15 and TRBJ2-7; 8 nucleotides agree with TRBD2. Per germline, CDR1 LNHNV and CDR2 YYDKDF (reference sequence). The CDR3 is 16 residues long. With 0 bases clipped from V and 0 bases from J, the junction kept 4 bases outside the gene matches. This CDR3 reads CATSRDRTSLSYEQYF. In nucleotides, the CDR3 is TGTGCCACCAGCAGAGACCGGACTAGCCTCTCCTACGAGCAGTACTTC.

In this sample, this clone turned up once. The chain carries TRBV11-2 and TRBJ2-7; maybe TRBD1 (5 bases). The CDR3 length is 14 residues. From germline, CDR1 is SGHAT and CDR2 FQNNGV. V lost 0 bases, J lost 4 bases, and 10 bases lay in between. The CDR3 loop reads CASSLEAREYEQYF. CDR3 DNA sequence: TGTGCCAGCAGCTTAGAAGCCAGGGAATACGAGCAGTACTTC.

This clone has more than one count but fewer than ten. This chain links TRBV6-5 with TRBJ2-1; the match to TRBD2 covers 8 bases. Unmatched junction bases numbered 9, after V lost 5 bases and J lost 6 bases. The CDR3 runs to 15 residues. Germline-derived CDR1 and CDR2 are MNHEY and SVGAGI. CDR3 DNA sequence: TGTGCCAGCAGTCGCGGGACTAGTCCCCGCAATGAGCAGTTCTTC. Its translation is CASSRGTSPRNEQFF.

Comment on this clone: Mismatch with germline at one junction end may stem from a read error. The same CDR3 arises from other DNA sequences in this sample as well. The CDR3 bases are TGCGCCAGCAGCCCTACGGGACTAGCGGGGGGTGAGCAGTTCTTC. Protein sequence: CASSPTGLAGGEQFF. The V and J genes are TRBV6-1 and TRBJ2-1, with 15 bases fitting TRBD2. The germline CDR1 and CDR2 sequences are MNHNS and SASEGT. The CDR3 is 15 residues long.

The V and J genes are TRBV19 and TRBJ2-5; 8 positions agree with TRBD2. Germline trimming cut 7 bases from V and 1 base from J; bases unmatched to any gene: 8. Germline lookup yields CDR1 LNHDA and CDR2 SQIVND (reference sequence). This CDR3 region has 15 residues. The CDR3 region has the DNA TGTGCCAGTAATGCGGGGGGCAGGTCCCAAGAGACCCAGTACTTC. It translates to CASNAGGRSQETQYF.

This clone is a singleton in its sample. CDR3 in amino acids: CASSLSLNTEAFF. CDR3 DNA: TGTGCCAGCAGCTTGTCCTTGAACACTGAAGCTTTCTTT. The chain has TRBV7-2 and TRBJ1-1; D ambiguous. Germline assignment: CDR1 SGHTA and CDR2 FQGNSA. This CDR3 is 13 amino acids long. The V end was cut by 3 bases, the J end by 0 bases, with 5 bases between.

CDR3 amino acids: CASSPLGTSGGVGGELFF. In DNA, the CDR3 is TGTGCCAGCAGCCCCCTCGGGACTAGCGGGGGGGTAGGCGGGGAGCTGTTTTTT. The chain uses TRBV7-2 and TRBJ2-2; TRBD2 aligns across 16 bases. Trimming removed 5 bases from V and 7 bases from J; junction bases left unmatched: 10. Germline V gene sequence: CDR1 SGHTA, CDR2 FQGNSA. This CDR3 contains 18 residues. Drawing the rest from reference TRBV7-2 and TRBJ2-2, the complete variable domain is GAGVSQSPSNKVTEKGKDVELRCDPISGHTALYWYRQSLGQGLEFLIYFQGNSAPDKSGLPSDRFSAERTGGSVSTLTIQRTQQEDSAVYLCASSPLGTSGGVGGELFFGEGSRLTVL.

The chain has TRBV4-3 and TRBJ2-1, with 12 bases matching TRBD2. This CDR3 is 17 amino acids long. V shed 4 bases, J shed 6 bases, and the junction held 10 bases outside the gene matches. Germline assignment: CDR1 LGHNA and CDR2 YSLEER. CDR3 nucleotides: TGCGCCAGCAGCCGCGCTAACCTAGCGGGGGGGCCCAATGAGCAGTTCTTC. It codes for CASSRANLAGGPNEQFF.

The CDR3 coding sequence is TGTGCCAGTCGTGTATCTCCCAGCACAGATACGCAGTATTTT. It translates to CASRVSPSTDTQYF. V is TRBV19 and J is TRBJ2-3; D unclear. The CDR3 spans 14 residues. Deletions cut 8 bases from V and 0 bases from J, with 12 bases between. Germline assignment: CDR1 LNHDA and CDR2 SQIVND (reference sequence).

This sequence joins TRBV2 and TRBJ1-3, with a possible D match to TRBD1 (5 bases). The V gene lost 3 bases and the J gene lost 0 bases, with 12 bases spanning the gap. The CDR3 has 16 amino acids. Germline loops: CDR1 SNHLY, CDR2 FYNNEI. In nucleotides, the CDR3 is TGTGCCAGCAGTGAGGGCAGGGCCCTCTCTGGAAACACCATATATTTT. It is translated as CASSEGRALSGNTIYF.

The J gene is TRBJ1-2, the V gene TRBV25-1; D unclear. The CDR3 has 13 residues. The V end was cut by 5 bases, the J end by 7 bases, with 14 bases between. The germline gives CDR1 MGHDK, CDR2 SYGVNS. The CDR3 region is CASSPRGAGGYTF. The DNA for the CDR3 is TGTGCCAGCAGTCCACGGGGAGCGGGTGGCTACACCTTC.

This chain uses TRBV30 with TRBJ1-2, with 10 bases aligning to TRBD1. Germline trimming cut 4 bases from V and 5 bases from J; bases unmatched to any gene: 7. This CDR3 has 14 residues. Germline CDR1 and CDR2: GTSNPN and SVGIG (reference sequence). In DNA, the CDR3 is TGTGCCTGGAAGACAGGGGGCTTACGGTATGGCTACACCTTC. Its translation is CAWKTGGLRYGYTF.

This chain joins TRBV9 and TRBJ1-1, with D tentatively TRBD1 (5 bases). The CDR3 spans 14 residues. Germline V gene lookup returns CDR1 SGDLS and CDR2 YYNGEE. V was trimmed by 1 base and J by 3 bases, leaving 10 bases between them. The CDR3 region is CASSVFGGDTEAFF. The DNA of the CDR3 is TGTGCCAGCAGCGTATTTGGAGGGGACACTGAAGCTTTCTTT.

This chain uses TRBV28 with TRBJ2-7; TRBD2 aligns across 10 bases. The germline gives CDR1 MDHEN, CDR2 SYDVKM. The CDR3 is 15 residues long. V was pared by 5 bases and J by 5 bases, with 9 bases of the junction left unmatched. As DNA, the CDR3 is TGTGCCAGCAGTCCCCTAGCGGGAGTCATCCACGAGCAGTACTTC. Residues: CASSPLAGVIHEQYF.

This chain links TRBV7-2 with TRBJ2-2, with 7 positions matching TRBD1. V lost 4 bases, J lost 7 bases, and 3 bases stayed unmatched. CDR3 size: 13 residues. The germline V gene has CDR1 SGHTA and CDR2 FQGNSA. The CDR3 is CASSSSGGGELFF. In DNA, the CDR3 is TGTGCCAGCAGCTCCTCAGGGGGCGGGGAGCTGTTTTTT.

This clone was seen a handful of times. V is TRBV28 and J is TRBJ1-3, with TRBD1 identical over 9 bases. The V gene's germline CDR1 is MDHEN and CDR2 SYDVKM. V shed 4 bases, J shed 7 bases, and the junction held 5 bases outside the gene matches. CDR3 size: 14 residues. CDR3 loop: CASSSGTGRNTIYF. DNA for the CDR3: TGTGCCAGCAGTTCTGGGACAGGGAGGAACACCATATATTTT.

The genes are TRBV5-1 and TRBJ2-5; TRBD2 aligns across 9 bases. CDR3 length: 16 amino acids. Germline loops: CDR1 SGHRS, CDR2 YFSETQ. V lost 2 bases and J lost 5; bases outside the gene matches: 10. CDR3 loop: CASSFGLAGLGETQYF. CDR3 DNA: TGCGCCAGCAGCTTCGGGCTAGCGGGGCTTGGGGAGACCCAGTACTTC.

The chain joins TRBV5-4 to TRBJ2-7, with D possibly being TRBD2 (5 bases). V lost 4 bases and J lost 2, with 13 bases in between. The CDR3 spans 14 residues. The germline CDR1 and CDR2 sequences are SGHNT and YYREEE (reference sequence). This CDR3 is CASSLDGKAYEQYF. In DNA form, the CDR3 reads TGTGCCAGCAGCCTGGACGGGAAAGCCTACGAGCAGTACTTC.

The chain combines TRBV16 with TRBJ1-4, with 8 bases that match TRBD1. From germline, CDR1 is KGHSY and CDR2 FQNENV. Unmatched junction bases numbered 3, after V lost 4 bases and J lost 8 bases. The CDR3 is 13 amino acids. The CDR3 loop reads CASSPRQGEKLFF. The CDR3, as DNA: TGTGCCAGCAGCCCTCGACAGGGGGAAAAACTGTTTTTT.

J is TRBJ1-3 and V is TRBV5-1, with TRBD1 as a possible D gene (6 bases). The ends were cut back, 0 bases at V and 2 bases at J, with 9 bases in the middle. The CDR3 is made up of 15 amino acids. Germline V lookup: CDR1 SGHRS, CDR2 YFSETQ. CDR3 region: CASSLAGVTGNTIYF. The CDR3 bases are TGCGCCAGCAGCTTGGCAGGGGTTACTGGAAACACCATATATTTT.

The chain carries TRBV9 and TRBJ2-5, with 7 bases identical to TRBD2. The J call may be wrong; the DNA end is better matched by TRBJ2-7. This CDR3 region has 12 residues. In germline, CDR1 is SGDLS, CDR2 YYNGEE. CDR3 in amino acids: CASGRGPYEQYF. The CDR3 bases are TGTGCCTCAGGGAGGGGCCCCTACGAGCAGTACTTC.

This rearrangement joins TRBV2 to TRBJ2-1, with TRBD1 identical over 8 bases. Trimming removed 4 bases from V and 7 bases from J; junction bases left unmatched: 6. This CDR3 has 14 residues. Germline V gives CDR1 SNHLY, CDR2 FYNNEI. The CDR3 sequence is CASSVGQGSNEQFF. The DNA of the CDR3 is TGTGCCAGCAGTGTCGGACAGGGTTCAAATGAGCAGTTCTTC.

The chain couples TRBV9 to TRBJ1-1; a possible D gene is TRBD1 (5 bases). Trimming left V 6 bases short and J 4 bases short, with 13 bases between. Germline values: CDR1 SGDLS, CDR2 YYNGEE. The CDR3 covers 13 residues. The CDR3: CASIGGVFTEAFF. DNA for the CDR3: TGTGCCAGCATCGGAGGGGTATTCACTGAAGCTTTCTTT.

V gene TRBV20-1 combines with J gene TRBJ2-3, with D perhaps TRBD1 (5 bases). The CDR3 is 11 residues long. Trimming pared 5 bases from V and 4 bases from J, leaving 7 bases between. Germline V gene data show CDR1 as DFQATT and CDR2 as SNEGSKA (reference sequence). The CDR3 coding sequence is TGCAGTGCTCGGACACCAGATACGCAGTATTTT. Translating gives CSARTPDTQYF.

The genes are TRBV28 and TRBJ2-3; TRBD2 aligns across 7 bases. The germline CDR1 and CDR2 sequences are MDHEN and SYDVKM. CDR3 length: 15 amino acids. The J segment lost 3 bases and the V segment lost 3 bases, leaving 6 bases of the junction unmatched. CDR3 in DNA: TGTGCCAGCAGTTTGCCGGGACTACAAACAGATACGCAGTATTTT. Its protein is CASSLPGLQTDTQYF.